The 27 T cell receptor beta chains presented below share a single source sample, sequenced in a study of OX40 agonist ivuxolimab in advanced cancers. Only in-frame clones appear in the TCRdb table, and some are missing; sequencing was by immunoSEQ multiplex PCR. The sample yields tens of thousands of clones, 75% to 90% seen once. The specimen was CD4+ or CD8+ T cells sorted from blood, collected in a trial of the OX40 agonist ivuxolimab. Receptors originate from an adult with an advanced solid tumor such as melanoma, head and neck, liver or kidney cancer.

The chain recombines TRBV27 with TRBJ1-2, with D tentatively TRBD1 (6 bases). CDR1 and CDR2 from the germline V gene are MNHEY and SMNVEV (reference sequence). This CDR3 spans 15 amino acids. Trimming pared 5 bases from V and 3 bases from J, leaving 16 bases between. CDR3 nucleotides: TGTGCCAGCAGTCTAAAGGGCAGGGGCGACTATGGCTACACCTTC. Its protein is CASSLKGRGDYGYTF.

The chain joins TRBV2 to TRBJ2-5; D remains unclear. CDR3 size: 10 residues. Trimming left V 1 base short and J 6 bases short, with 0 bases between. In germline, CDR1 is SNHLY, CDR2 FYNNEI. The CDR3 is CASSEETQYF. The CDR3, as DNA: TGTGCCAGCAGTGAAGAGACCCAGTACTTC.

This sequence joins TRBV9 and TRBJ2-2; D ambiguous. CDR1 is SGDLS, CDR2 YYNGEE, per germline. Between the trimmed V and J ends, which lost 0 bases and 8 bases, there was a span of 8 bases. The CDR3 covers 13 residues. CDR3 nucleotide sequence: TGTGCCAGCAGCGTAGGCGGCACTGGGGAGCTGTTTTTT. Translation gives CASSVGGTGELFF.

The rearrangement links TRBV5-5 to TRBJ1-5, with D hard to call. Trimming removed 4 bases at V and 2 bases at J, with 16 bases between. This CDR3 spans 16 amino acids. The germline V gene has CDR1 SGHKS and CDR2 YYEKEE (reference sequence). The CDR3 coding sequence is TGTGCCAGCAGCCCCCTAGCAAGGTGGGGCAATCAGCCCCAGCATTTT. It codes for CASSPLARWGNQPQHF.

The count of this clone is one. The rearrangement uses TRBV6-1 and TRBJ1-1, with D uncertain. The CDR3 spans 14 residues. Trimming pared 7 bases from V and 0 bases from J, leaving 12 bases between. Per germline, CDR1 MNHNS and CDR2 SASEGT. In nucleotides, the CDR3 is TGTGCCAGCACCGTGGACGGGTTGAACACTGAAGCTTTCTTT. Protein sequence: CASTVDGLNTEAFF.

The chain has TRBV7-2 and TRBJ2-7, with 7 bases aligning to TRBD1. Trimming at V came to 5 bases and at J to 5 bases, leaving 12 bases not matched to a gene. The germline V gene encodes CDR1 SGHTA and CDR2 FQGNSA. The CDR3 is 15 amino acids. CDR3 nucleotide sequence: TGTGCCAGCAGCCAACAGACAGGGATAGCAGACGAGCAGTACTTC. Protein product: CASSQQTGIADEQYF.

The chain combines TRBV5-1 with TRBJ2-7, with D possibly TRBD1 on 6 matching bases. V was shortened by 4 bases and J by 4 bases, with 18 bases between the two germline ends. CDR3 length: 15 residues. Germline V lookup: CDR1 SGHRS, CDR2 YFSETQ. CDR3 in DNA: TGCGCCAGCAGCCCGGCTCCGGGACACGGTTACGAGCAGTACTTC. Residues: CASSPAPGHGYEQYF.

The chain combines TRBV19 with TRBJ2-1; D is perhaps TRBD2 (5 bases). Trimming shortened V by 6 bases and J by 6 bases, and 18 bases separated the two germline ends. The CDR3 extends over 15 amino acids. The germline gives CDR1 LNHDA, CDR2 SQIVND (reference sequence). This chain's CDR3 is CASRDGLLWGNEQFF. CDR3 nucleotide sequence: TGTGCCAGTAGGGATGGACTGCTTTGGGGCAATGAGCAGTTCTTC.

V is TRBV7-6 and J is TRBJ2-2; 11 positions match TRBD2. Germline V lookup: CDR1 SGHVS, CDR2 FNYEAQ. This CDR3 contains 16 residues. J was trimmed by 5 bases and V by 5 bases; bases with no gene match: 7. This CDR3 reads CASSRGTSGNTGELFF. The CDR3 coding sequence is TGTGCCAGCAGCCGCGGGACTAGCGGAAATACCGGGGAGCTGTTTTTT.

The chain joins TRBV28 to TRBJ1-2; 8 nucleotides align to TRBD1. Looked up from germline, CDR1 is MDHEN and CDR2 is SYDVKM. The CDR3 has 13 residues. J lost 7 bases, V lost 4 bases, and 5 bases had no gene match. In DNA, the CDR3 is TGTGCCAGCAGTTCCAGGGGGCGCGGTGGCTACACCTTC. Translated: CASSSRGRGGYTF.

The chain links TRBV5-1 to TRBJ1-5; D is undetermined. The CDR3 sequence is 15 residues long. Germline V CDR1 and CDR2: SGHRS, YFSETQ. The V end lost 0 bases, the J end lost 4 bases, and 11 bases lay between the germline ends. For the CDR3, the DNA is TGCGCCAGCAGCTTGGGCGGCCATGGGAATCAGCCCCAGCATTTT. It yields the protein CASSLGGHGNQPQHF.

There are a few counts of this clone. The chain joins TRBV7-3 to TRBJ2-2; 8 positions agree with TRBD1. J gave up 3 bases and V 4 bases, and 1 base lay outside the gene matches. Germline V CDR1 and CDR2: SGHTA, FQGTGA. The CDR3 runs 14 residues. The CDR3: CASSWDRYTGELFF. CDR3 DNA sequence: TGTGCCAGCAGCTGGGACAGGTACACCGGGGAGCTGTTTTTT.

The rearrangement links TRBV14 to TRBJ1-2; tentative D call: TRBD1 (6 bases). CDR1 and CDR2 from the germline V gene are SGHDN and FVKESK. The CDR3 totals 15 residues. Trimming removed 2 bases at V and 7 bases at J, with 17 bases between. The CDR3 nucleotides read TGTGCCAGCAGCCAATCTCTTGGGGGGCGCGGTGGCTACACCTTC. It translates to CASSQSLGGRGGYTF.

The chain joins TRBV9 to TRBJ2-1; 9 bases line up with TRBD1. V gave up 3 bases and J gave up 5 bases; unmatched junction bases: 3. The germline V gene has CDR1 SGDLS and CDR2 YYNGEE. The CDR3 contains 14 residues. CDR3 nucleotide sequence: TGTGCCAGCAGCGCACGGACAGGGGACAATGAGCAGTTCTTC. Its translation is CASSARTGDNEQFF.

The J gene is TRBJ1-2, the V gene TRBV28, with 7 bases identical to TRBD1. The CDR3 is made up of 13 amino acids. Germline V gene sequence: CDR1 MDHEN, CDR2 SYDVKM. V dropped 7 bases and J dropped 4; count of bases not matched to a gene: 6. CDR3 sequence reads: CASTRGGPYGYTF. For the CDR3, the DNA is TGTGCCAGCACCAGAGGGGGCCCCTATGGCTACACCTTC.

In its sample, this clone was seen a few times. The chain recombines TRBV7-8 with TRBJ2-5, with 7 bases aligning to TRBD1. The junction had 5 bases not matched to a gene; V was cut back by 5 bases and J by 2 bases. Germline V gives CDR1 SGHVS, CDR2 FQNEAQ. The CDR3 covers 14 residues. CDR3 DNA: TGTGCCAGCAGCGTGACAGGGAAACAAGAGACCCAGTACTTC. Translating it yields CASSVTGKQETQYF.

This chain connects TRBV29-1 to TRBJ1-1; D possibly corresponds to TRBD1 (6 bases). Germline assignment: CDR1 SQVTM and CDR2 ANQGSEA. The V end lost 3 bases, the J end lost 2 bases, and 10 bases lay between the germline ends. The CDR3 sequence is 13 residues long. The CDR3 nucleotides read TGCAGCGTTGAGGGACACCGAAACACTGAAGCTTTCTTT. Translating it yields CSVEGHRNTEAFF.

The chain joins TRBV9 to TRBJ1-2, with 8 nucleotides matching TRBD1. This CDR3 region has 15 residues. Per the germline V gene, CDR1 is SGDLS and CDR2 is YYNGEE. The trim removed 0 bases at V and 4 bases at J, leaving 5 bases unmatched. The CDR3 here is CASSVEPQGAYGYTF. CDR3 nucleotide sequence: TGTGCCAGCAGCGTAGAACCGCAGGGGGCCTATGGCTACACCTTC.

The V gene is TRBV7-2, the J gene TRBJ2-3; 12 positions agree with TRBD2. Per germline, CDR1 SGHTA and CDR2 FQGNSA. The CDR3 consists of 16 residues. V lost 5 bases, J lost 6 bases, and 9 bases stayed unmatched. The CDR3 DNA reads TGTGCCAGCAGCCAAGGACTAGCGGGAATTTTGGATACGCAGTATTTT. Protein product: CASSQGLAGILDTQYF.

The CDR3 DNA reads TGTGCCAGTAGTATCGCGACAGACCAAGAGACCCAGTACTTC. Translated, it gives CASSIATDQETQYF. The chain combines TRBV19 with TRBJ2-5; D is possibly TRBD1 (5 bases). Germline V gene sequence: CDR1 LNHDA, CDR2 SQIVND (reference sequence). The V end was cut by 3 bases, the J end by 0 bases, with 8 bases between. The CDR3 spans 14 residues. Full variable domain (remainder filled in from reference TRBV19 and TRBJ2-5): DGGITQSPKYLFRKEGQNVTLSCEQNLNHDAMYWYRQDPGQGLRLIYYSQIVNDFQKGDIAEGYSVSREKKESFPLTVTSAQKNPTAFYLCASSIATDQETQYFGPGTRLLVL.

The rearrangement uses TRBV30 and TRBJ1-1; tentative D call: TRBD1 (6 bases). The germline CDR1 and CDR2 sequences are GTSNPN and SVGIG (reference sequence). The CDR3 extends over 12 amino acids. V lost 5 bases to trimming and J lost 6 bases, with 13 bases between them. The CDR3 sequence is CAWERGAPEAFF. The DNA of the CDR3 is TGTGCCTGGGAAAGGGGGGCCCCTGAAGCTTTCTTT. Full variable domain (rest looked up from reference TRBV30 and TRBJ1-1): SQTIHQWPATLVQPVGSPLSLECTVEGTSNPNLYWYRQAAGRGLQLLFYSVGIGQISSEVPQNLSASRPQDRQFILSSKKLLLSDSGFYLCAWERGAPEAFFGQGTRLTVV.

The chain combines TRBV5-5 with TRBJ1-5, with TRBD1 as a possible D gene (5 bases). The CDR3 length is 14 residues. Germline CDR1 is SGHKS and CDR2 is YYEKEE (reference sequence). Trimming took off 0 bases at V and 3 bases at J, with 7 bases between the two ends. This chain's CDR3 is CASSLGRANQPQHF. CDR3 in DNA: TGTGCCAGCAGCTTGGGCAGGGCCAATCAGCCCCAGCATTTT.

The chain employs TRBV29-1 and TRBJ1-1; D is perhaps TRBD1 (5 bases). Trimming left V 4 bases short and J 5 bases short, with 14 bases between. Germline-derived CDR1 and CDR2 are SQVTM and ANQGSEA. The CDR3 is 13 residues long. This CDR3 reads CSVVGAGGTEAFF. In DNA form, the CDR3 reads TGCAGCGTTGTAGGGGCGGGGGGGACTGAAGCTTTCTTT.

The V gene is TRBV28, the J gene TRBJ2-1; D gene uncertain. Germline CDR1 reads MDHEN; CDR2 reads SYDVKM. The CDR3 spans 16 residues. Trimming left V 2 bases short and J 5 bases short, with 16 bases between. This CDR3 is CASSLPDLTPHNEQFF. The CDR3 region has the DNA TGTGCCAGCAGTTTACCCGACCTGACCCCACACAATGAGCAGTTCTTC.

The chain couples TRBV2 to TRBJ2-7; D possibly matches TRBD1 or TRBD2 (6 bases each). This CDR3 comprises 13 residues. V gave up 6 bases and J gave up 7 bases, with 16 bases separating them. CDR1 is SNHLY, CDR2 FYNNEI, per germline. The CDR3 here is CASREGGGWEQYF. The CDR3 DNA sequence: TGTGCCAGCAGGGAGGGGGGTGGATGGGAGCAGTACTTC.

CDR3 in amino acids: CASSQTNSPLHF. CDR3 DNA sequence: TGCGCCAGCAGCCAAACAAATTCACCCCTCCACTTT. The V and J genes are TRBV4-3 and TRBJ1-6; D ambiguous. This CDR3 contains 12 residues. The V gene's germline CDR1 is LGHNA and CDR2 YSLEER. V lost 2 bases and J 7 bases, leaving 3 bases between the germline ends.

The chain has TRBV10-3 and TRBJ2-1; TRBD1 matches 9 bases. Per the germline V gene, CDR1 is ENHRY and CDR2 is SYGVKD. The CDR3 extends over 14 amino acids. The V gene end was trimmed by 7 bases and the J gene end by 6 bases; junction bases not matched to a gene: 7. The CDR3 sequence: CAIIGTGRVNEQFF. The CDR3 bases are TGTGCCATCATTGGGACAGGGCGGGTCAATGAGCAGTTCTTC.